The clone carrying this T cell receptor beta chain was counted between two and nine times. Its antigen remains unknown. The PCR contained 60 Vbeta and 13 Jbeta primers. Libraries were prepared by immunoSEQ multiplex PCR; TCRdb keeps only in-frame clonotypes and omits some of them. The repertoire holds roughly 70,000 clones, with around 76% as singletons. The V gene's germline CDR1 is SGHRS and CDR2 YFSETQ. V gave up 3 bases and J gave up 1 base, with 10 bases separating them. The CDR3 totals 14 residues. The data originate from a study of cytomegalovirus exposure and HLA in healthy donors. Across the study: An analysis done earlier identified 100 million to 140 million unique TCR beta sequences from roughly 190 million T cells. Study-wide results and limits: About 87% or about 30% of the time was how often most TCR beta V segments were productive, according to an earlier analysis. A classifier reportedly called cytomegalovirus status with high sensitivity and specificity.

The source is a man over 45 in good health and CMV-seronegative. This sequence joins TRBV5-1 and TRBJ1-1; D is perhaps TRBD1 (6 bases). Material: PBMCs. CDR3 protein: CASSSRGRNTEAFF. The CDR3 nucleotides read TGCGCCAGCAGCTCCAGGGGACGGAACACTGAAGCTTTCTTT.